This T cell receptor (beta chain) derives from a study of blood T cell repertoires in COVID-19. About the research overall: Sites across the United States, Italy and Spain contributed samples from acute and convalescent COVID-19.

The study drew participants aged roughly 18 to 95 years from under 30 US areas. In assigning cohorts, the study relied on participant-reported clinical history. Looked up from germline, CDR1 is SGHAT and CDR2 is FQNNGV. This CDR3 comprises 18 residues. Unmatched junction bases numbered 8, after V lost 0 bases and J lost 2 bases. Original methodology: Using reference gene primer amplification, nucleated cell counts were estimated. The table came from immunoSEQ multiplex PCR; TCRdb's copy has only in-frame clones and leaves some out. V, J and clone size are those of that table, while D and trimming were read from the DNA. The table has roughly 230,000 clones, 70% to 85% seen once.

The sequence derives from a woman in her sixties or seventies who had recovered from COVID-19. The specimen was PBMCs or T cells enriched from blood (not recorded which). The genes are TRBV11-2 and TRBJ2-1; 9 bases agree with TRBD2. The CDR3 reads CASSLEGPTSGPYNEQFF. The DNA for the CDR3 is TGTGCCAGCAGCTTAGAGGGGCCGACTAGCGGACCCTACAATGAGCAGTTCTTC.